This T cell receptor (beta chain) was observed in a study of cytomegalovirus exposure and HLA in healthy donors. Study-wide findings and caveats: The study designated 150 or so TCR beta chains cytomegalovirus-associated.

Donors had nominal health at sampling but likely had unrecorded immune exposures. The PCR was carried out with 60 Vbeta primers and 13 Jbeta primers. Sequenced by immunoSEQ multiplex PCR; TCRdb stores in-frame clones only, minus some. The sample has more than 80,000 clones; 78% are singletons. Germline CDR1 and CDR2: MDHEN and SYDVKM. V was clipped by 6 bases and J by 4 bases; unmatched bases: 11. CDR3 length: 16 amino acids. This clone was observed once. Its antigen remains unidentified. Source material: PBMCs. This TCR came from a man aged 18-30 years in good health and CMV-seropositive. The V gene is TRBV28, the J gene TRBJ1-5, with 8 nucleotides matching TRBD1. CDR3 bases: TGTGCCAGCAGCTCGACCCGGGACAGGCCTAATCAGCCCCAGCATTTT. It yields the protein CASSSTRDRPNQPQHF.